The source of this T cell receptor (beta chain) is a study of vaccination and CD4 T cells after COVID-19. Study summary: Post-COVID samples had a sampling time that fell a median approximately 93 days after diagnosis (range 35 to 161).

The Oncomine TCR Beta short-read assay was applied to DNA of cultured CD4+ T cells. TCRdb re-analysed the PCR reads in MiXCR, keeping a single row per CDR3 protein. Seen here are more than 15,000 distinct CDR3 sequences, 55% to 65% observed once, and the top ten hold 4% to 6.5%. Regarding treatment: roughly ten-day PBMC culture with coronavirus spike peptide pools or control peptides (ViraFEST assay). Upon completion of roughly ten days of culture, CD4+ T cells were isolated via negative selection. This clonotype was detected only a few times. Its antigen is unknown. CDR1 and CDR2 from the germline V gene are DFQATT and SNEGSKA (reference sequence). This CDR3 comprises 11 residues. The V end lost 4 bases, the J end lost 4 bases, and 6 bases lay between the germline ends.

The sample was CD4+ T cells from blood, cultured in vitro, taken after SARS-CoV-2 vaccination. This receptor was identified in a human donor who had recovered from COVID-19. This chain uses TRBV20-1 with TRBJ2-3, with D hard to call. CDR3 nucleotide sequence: TGCAGTGCTACGATGGCAGATACGCAGTATTTT. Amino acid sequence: CSATMADTQYF.